The TCR beta chain under discussion was sequenced for a study of blood T cell repertoires in COVID-19. About the study: Samples taken during acute and convalescent COVID-19 were collected in the United States, Italy and Spain. PBMCs, B-cell-depleted T cells, or T cells provided the cDNA or gDNA that made up the material.

Participant ages covered about 18 to 90 years across about two dozen US areas. Source study methods: Scientists estimated how many nucleated cells there were by amplifying reference gene primers. Produced via immunoSEQ multiplex PCR; TCRdb's table is partial and in-frame only. V, J and clone size are taken as reported in that table, and D and trimming were inferred from the DNA itself. The profile covers roughly 240,000 clones, with 70% to 90% appearing a single time and approximately 9% taken by the ten largest. Germline CDR1 is LNHNV and CDR2 is YYDKDF (reference sequence). The CDR3 length is 15 residues. V gave up 1 base and J gave up 5 bases; unmatched junction bases: 5.

The chain carries TRBV15 and TRBJ2-4; TRBD1 agrees at 7 bases. Sequencing was performed on PBMCs or T cells enriched from blood (not recorded which). The clonotype was recovered from a woman aged 45-65 years with acute COVID-19. CDR3 region: CATSRGRQGENIQYF. CDR3 coding DNA: TGTGCCACCAGCAGAGGTAGACAGGGTGAAAACATTCAGTACTTC.